The 21 T cell receptor beta chains given below trace back to one sample, sequenced in a study of cytomegalovirus exposure and HLA in healthy donors. With 60 Vbeta and 13 Jbeta primers, the PCR was carried out. The method was immunoSEQ multiplex PCR; TCRdb's version includes in-frame clones alone and lacks a portion of them. The repertoire consists of tens of thousands of clones, with 7.5% to 8.5% occurring once and the leading ten covering over 2%. The sample was PBMCs. The receptor set was obtained from a man over 45 in good health and CMV-seronegative.

This clone has a handful of counts. The chain is built from TRBV7-9 and TRBJ2-3; TRBD2 is a possible D gene (6 bases). This CDR3 has 14 residues. In germline, CDR1 is SEHNR, CDR2 FQNEAQ (reference sequence). Trimming took 3 bases from V and 4 from J, leaving 11 bases between them. In DNA form, the CDR3 reads TGTGCCAGCAGCTTCGCCGGGACTTCAGATACGCAGTATTTT. It codes for CASSFAGTSDTQYF.

Written as DNA, the CDR3 is TGTGCCAGCAGCTTAGATTTGGGCGCCAATGAGCAGTTCTTC. Residues: CASSLDLGANEQFF. This rearrangement joins TRBV11-3 to TRBJ2-1; D is uncertain. CDR1 is SGHNT and CDR2 is YENEEA in the germline V gene. The CDR3 extends over 14 amino acids. Trimming pared 0 bases from V and 6 bases from J, leaving 9 bases between.

This sequence joins TRBV6-5 and TRBJ1-5; the match to TRBD1 covers 7 bases. After removal of 5 bases from V and 3 bases from J, the junction contained 7 bases not matched to a gene. CDR1 is MNHEY, CDR2 SVGAGI, per germline. The CDR3 is 15 amino acids. The CDR3 is CASSRYRGHNQPQHF. In DNA form, the CDR3 reads TGTGCCAGCAGTCGATACAGGGGACACAATCAGCCCCAGCATTTT.

This chain connects TRBV28 to TRBJ2-2, with 11 bases aligning to TRBD1. Germline-derived CDR1 and CDR2 are MDHEN and SYDVKM. This CDR3 comprises 16 residues. Germline trimming cut 5 bases from V and 0 bases from J; bases unmatched to any gene: 2. In DNA form, the CDR3 reads TGTGCCAGCAGTCGGACAGGGGGCGCGAACACCGGGGAGCTGTTTTTT. This codes for CASSRTGGANTGELFF. Using reference TRBV28 and TRBJ2-2 for the parts outside the CDR3, the full variable domain is DVKVTQSSRYLVKRTGEKVFLECVQDMDHENMFWYRQDPGLGLRLIYFSYDVKMKEKGDIPEGYSVSREKKERFSLILESASTNQTSMYLCASSRTGGANTGELFFGEGSRLTVL.

This clone occurred a few times. The chain recombines TRBV30 with TRBJ1-2; D is unclear. CDR1 and CDR2 from the germline V gene are GTSNPN and SVGIG (reference sequence). This CDR3 is built from 13 residues. Trimming took off 6 bases at V and 0 bases at J, with 11 bases between the two ends. The CDR3 is CACYSFSNYGYTF. The CDR3 nucleotides are TGTGCCTGTTACAGTTTCTCTAACTATGGCTACACCTTC.

In its sample, this clone was seen a few times. This chain joins TRBV28 and TRBJ2-4; tentatively, D is TRBD2 (5 bases). This CDR3 is built from 14 residues. V was trimmed by 4 bases and J by 4 bases, leaving 11 bases between them. Germline loops: CDR1 MDHEN, CDR2 SYDVKM. CDR3 sequence reads: CASSSRRGKNIQYF. The CDR3 bases are TGTGCCAGCAGTTCGCGACGGGGAAAAAACATTCAGTACTTC.

The rearrangement uses TRBV29-1 and TRBJ2-3; 8 bases agree with TRBD1. V trimming: 1 base; J trimming: 5 bases; junction bases outside the gene matches: 11. This CDR3 spans 16 amino acids. From germline, CDR1 is SQVTM and CDR2 ANQGSEA. The DNA for the CDR3 is TGCAGCGTTGAAGGCGCAGGGGGCGGGGTTGGAGATACGCAGTATTTT. Residues: CSVEGAGGGVGDTQYF.

The chain recombines TRBV6-6 with TRBJ1-1; D not resolved. The CDR3 extends over 14 amino acids. Germline assignment: CDR1 MNHNY and CDR2 SVGAGI (reference sequence). V was shortened by 0 bases and J by 0 bases, with 5 bases between the two germline ends. The CDR3 protein is CASSYSAVNTEAFF. CDR3 nucleotides: TGTGCCAGCAGTTACTCCGCAGTGAACACTGAAGCTTTCTTT.

The chain employs TRBV27 and TRBJ2-2; 8 positions match TRBD2. In germline, CDR1 is MNHEY, CDR2 SMNVEV (reference sequence). The CDR3 has 16 residues. V lost 2 bases and J lost 4; bases outside the gene matches: 6. The CDR3 nucleotides are TGTGCCAGCAGTTTAGGACTAGCCGGTCCCACCGGGGAGCTGTTTTTT. This sequence encodes CASSLGLAGPTGELFF.

This chain uses TRBV28 with TRBJ2-2; 10 bases line up with TRBD1. The germline gives CDR1 MDHEN, CDR2 SYDVKM. J was trimmed by 10 bases and V by 4 bases; bases with no gene match: 9. The CDR3 has 15 residues. The CDR3 protein is CASSSMGQGSEELFF. The CDR3 nucleotides are TGTGCCAGCAGTTCTATGGGACAGGGGTCCGAGGAGCTGTTTTTT.

This rearrangement joins TRBV21-1 to TRBJ1-4; the table names TRBD1, a call not compared with the DNA. TRBV21-1 is recorded as a pseudogene. This CDR3 is built from 15 residues. In nucleotides, the CDR3 is TGTGCCAGCAGCAAGCCCGACAGGAATAATGAAAAACTGTTTTTT. Translated, it gives CASSKPDRNNEKLFF.

With respect to this clone: At one end the junction does not follow the germline gene, possibly because of a read error. The chain combines TRBV11-2 with TRBJ2-1; D possibly corresponds to TRBD1 (6 bases). Germline V gene sequence: CDR1 SGHAT, CDR2 FQNNGV. CDR3 length equals 15 residues. The CDR3 spells CASSLDTGRRNEQFF. CDR3 DNA sequence: TGTGCCAGCAGCCTAGACACAGGGCGTCGGAATGAGCAGTTCTTC. The entire variable domain, with the rest obtained from reference TRBV11-2 and TRBJ2-1, is as follows: EAGVAQSPRYKIIEKRQSVAFWCNPISGHATLYWYQQILGQGPKLLIQFQNNGVVDDSQLPKDRFSAERLKGVDSTLKIQPAKLEDSAVYLCASSLDTGRRNEQFFGPGTRLTVL.

This clone was detected only a few times. The chain uses TRBV28 and TRBJ2-3; 9 nucleotides agree with TRBD1. The CDR3 covers 13 residues. CDR1 is MDHEN and CDR2 is SYDVKM in the germline V gene. After removal of 6 bases from V and 11 bases from J, the junction contained 9 bases not matched to a gene. The CDR3 protein is CASSSGQGSGQYF. The CDR3 bases are TGTGCCAGCAGCTCGGGACAGGGCTCCGGGCAGTATTTT. Using reference TRBV28 and TRBJ2-3 for the parts outside the CDR3, the full variable domain is DVKVTQSSRYLVKRTGEKVFLECVQDMDHENMFWYRQDPGLGLRLIYFSYDVKMKEKGDIPEGYSVSREKKERFSLILESASTNQTSMYLCASSSGQGSGQYFGPGTRLTVL.

The CDR3, as DNA: TGTGCCAGCAGCCCATACTCCGGGACAGTGGTTGGAGCTTTCTTT. This translates into CASSPYSGTVVGAFF. The genes are TRBV5-4 and TRBJ1-1; TRBD1 agrees at 7 bases. This CDR3 is 15 amino acids long. V trimming: 4 bases; J trimming: 10 bases; junction bases outside the gene matches: 16. Germline lookup yields CDR1 SGHNT and CDR2 YYREEE (reference sequence).

This sequence joins TRBV29-1 and TRBJ1-2; 7 bases agree with TRBD1. The CDR3 covers 12 residues. CDR1 is SQVTM, CDR2 ANQGSEA, per germline. Trimming cost V 8 bases and J 3 bases; bases outside gene matches: 6. Here the CDR3 DNA reads TGCAGCTCTCAAACAGGGGACTATGGCTACACCTTC. Its translation: CSSQTGDYGYTF.

Only a few counts were recorded for this clone. The chain is built from TRBV7-3 and TRBJ2-7; D unclear. Germline CDR1 and CDR2: SGHTA and FQGTGA. With 4 bases removed from V and 3 bases from J, the gap between germline ends came to 10 bases. The CDR3 spans 13 residues. CDR3: CASSSVAGYEQYF. The DNA for the CDR3 is TGTGCCAGCAGCTCTGTGGCAGGCTACGAGCAGTACTTC.

J is TRBJ1-5 and V is TRBV7-2; TRBD1 agrees at 10 bases. CDR3 length equals 15 residues. Unmatched junction bases numbered 8, after V lost 5 bases and J lost 7 bases. The V gene's germline CDR1 is SGHTA and CDR2 FQGNSA. The CDR3 sequence: CASSPGTGVRQPQHF. CDR3 nucleotides: TGTGCCAGCAGCCCGGGGACAGGGGTCCGCCAGCCCCAGCATTTT. The full variable domain, rest sourced from reference TRBV7-2 and TRBJ1-5, is GAGVSQSPSNKVTEKGKDVELRCDPISGHTALYWYRQSLGQGLEFLIYFQGNSAPDKSGLPSDRFSAERTGGSVSTLTIQRTQQEDSAVYLCASSPGTGVRQPQHFGDGTRLSIL.

Only a few counts were recorded for this clone. CDR3 amino acids: CASSPDRAVEAFF. The CDR3 nucleotides read TGTGCCAGCAGCCCGGACAGGGCTGTTGAAGCTTTCTTT. The rearrangement uses TRBV7-2 and TRBJ1-1; 8 bases map to TRBD1. Looked up from germline, CDR1 is SGHTA and CDR2 is FQGNSA. V lost 5 bases, J lost 7 bases, and 6 bases stayed unmatched. The CDR3 runs 13 residues.

This clone was seen more than once but under ten times. The chain employs TRBV5-6 and TRBJ1-1, with a tentative D call TRBD1 (5 bases). V was pared by 2 bases and J by 8 bases, with 19 bases between. Germline V lookup: CDR1 SGHDT, CDR2 YYEEEE. There are 15 residues in the CDR3. DNA of the CDR3: TGTGCCAGCAGCTTTGAGGCGGTAGGGGTCCCCGAAGCTTTCTTT. This sequence encodes CASSFEAVGVPEAFF.

The chain joins TRBV6-5 to TRBJ2-7, with a possible D match to TRBD2 (5 bases). Looked up from germline, CDR1 is MNHEY and CDR2 is SVGAGI. Trimming removed 2 bases at V and 0 bases at J, with 8 bases between. CDR3 length equals 14 residues. Here the CDR3 DNA reads TGTGCCAGCAGTTACGACGGGAACTCCTACGAGCAGTACTTC. This sequence encodes CASSYDGNSYEQYF.

This clone came up a few times. The V gene is TRBV29-1, the J gene TRBJ2-7; D remains ambiguous. CDR3 length: 13 residues. V dropped 7 bases and J dropped 2 bases, with 15 bases sitting between them. The germline V gene has CDR1 SQVTM and CDR2 ANQGSEA. The CDR3 loop is CSATVRLTYEQYF. Written as DNA, the CDR3 is TGCAGCGCAACAGTAAGATTAACCTACGAGCAGTACTTC.